This passage covers 6 T cell receptor beta chains from one sample sequenced in a study of control samples from healthy donors and cancer patients. Clones were read by immunoSEQ multiplex PCR, and TCRdb kept only the in-frame ones, dropping some. The sample gives 70,000 to 85,000 clones, 75% to 95% of which show up once; about 16% is in the top ten. The specimen sequenced was blood. These receptors were taken from a man over 45 in good health.

J is TRBJ1-3 and V is TRBV5-8; D is unclear. V was clipped by 2 bases and J by 0 bases, with 15 bases between them. The germline V gene encodes CDR1 SGHTS and CDR2 YDEGEE. The CDR3 extends over 17 amino acids. The CDR3 DNA reads as TGTGCCAGCAGCTTCGCGGGGAGTGGCTACTCTGGAAACACCATATATTTT. This sequence encodes CASSFAGSGYSGNTIYF.

The CDR3 protein is CASSLTGINYGYTF. DNA for the CDR3: TGCGCCAGCAGCTTGACAGGGATTAACTATGGCTACACCTTC. This chain joins TRBV5-1 and TRBJ1-2, with D possibly matching TRBD1 (6 bases). The ends were cut back, 1 base at V and 1 base at J, with 8 bases in the middle. This CDR3 has 14 amino acids. Germline-derived CDR1 and CDR2 are SGHRS and YFSETQ.

The chain uses TRBV10-1 and TRBJ1-1; 9 positions match TRBD1. Germline trimming cut 5 bases from V and 4 bases from J; bases unmatched to any gene: 5. The CDR3 extends over 14 amino acids. Germline assignment: CDR1 WNHNN and CDR2 SYGVQD (reference sequence). The CDR3 loop reads CASSLTGGGTEAFF. The CDR3, as DNA: TGCGCCAGCAGTCTGACAGGGGGAGGCACTGAAGCTTTCTTT.

The genes are TRBV4-1 and TRBJ1-5, with D uncertain. The V and J ends lost 0 bases and 1 base respectively, with 10 bases between them. Per the germline V gene, CDR1 is MGHRA and CDR2 is YSYEKL. This CDR3 spans 16 amino acids. The chain's CDR3 is CASSQESGVSNQPQHF. The DNA for the CDR3 is TGCGCCAGCAGCCAAGAGTCCGGGGTGAGCAATCAGCCCCAGCATTTT.

This clone is a singleton in its sample. The V gene is TRBV7-2, the J gene TRBJ2-2; TRBD1 agrees at 7 bases. This CDR3 is built from 15 residues. Germline values: CDR1 SGHTA, CDR2 FQGNSA. After removal of 4 bases from V and 1 base from J, the junction contained 3 bases not matched to a gene. CDR3 DNA sequence: TGTGCCAGCAGCTCCTGGGACAGGAACACCGGGGAGCTGTTTTTT. This gives the protein CASSSWDRNTGELFF. Looking up the rest from reference TRBV7-2 and TRBJ2-2 gives the full variable domain: GAGVSQSPSNKVTEKGKDVELRCDPISGHTALYWYRQSLGQGLEFLIYFQGNSAPDKSGLPSDRFSAERTGGSVSTLTIQRTQQEDSAVYLCASSSWDRNTGELFFGEGSRLTVL.

The gene calls are TRBV19 and TRBJ1-5; 8 bases are shared with TRBD1. The V gene end was trimmed by 3 bases and the J gene end by 7 bases; junction bases not matched to a gene: 5. Germline CDR1 LNHDA, CDR2 SQIVND (reference sequence). The CDR3 has 14 residues. The DNA for the CDR3 is TGTGCCAGTAGTATCAACAGGGGGTTACAGCCCCAGCATTTT. Amino acid sequence: CASSINRGLQPQHF.